The following is a T cell receptor (beta chain) sequence with its context. Its antigen remains unknown. Only in-frame clones appear in the TCRdb table, and some are missing; sequencing was by immunoSEQ multiplex PCR. The data show 15,000 to 20,000 clones, over 65% seen once. Unexposed donor CD4+ T cells date from 2011-2018, before the COVID-19 pandemic. The cells were cultured for around ten days before CD4+ T cells were isolated. Cells permitting, SARS-CoV-2 S/N and four cold-coronavirus spikes were tested on unexposed-donor CD4+ T cells. J lost 6 bases, V lost 0 bases, and 13 bases had no gene match. The CDR3 is 20 residues long. Germline assignment: CDR1 KGHDR and CDR2 SFDVKD. This entry comes from a study of CD4 T cells in relation to SARS-CoV-2 and coronaviruses.

The V call is TRBV24-1, the J call TRBJ2-3, with 14 bases aligning to TRBD2. This TCR derives from a human donor in good health. Sequencing used CD4+ T cells from PBMCs, cultured in vitro. Written as DNA, the CDR3 is TGTGCCACCAGTGATTTGAAGACTAGCGGGAGGGCATGGGATTTTGATACGCAGTATTTT. It encodes CATSDLKTSGRAWDFDTQYF.